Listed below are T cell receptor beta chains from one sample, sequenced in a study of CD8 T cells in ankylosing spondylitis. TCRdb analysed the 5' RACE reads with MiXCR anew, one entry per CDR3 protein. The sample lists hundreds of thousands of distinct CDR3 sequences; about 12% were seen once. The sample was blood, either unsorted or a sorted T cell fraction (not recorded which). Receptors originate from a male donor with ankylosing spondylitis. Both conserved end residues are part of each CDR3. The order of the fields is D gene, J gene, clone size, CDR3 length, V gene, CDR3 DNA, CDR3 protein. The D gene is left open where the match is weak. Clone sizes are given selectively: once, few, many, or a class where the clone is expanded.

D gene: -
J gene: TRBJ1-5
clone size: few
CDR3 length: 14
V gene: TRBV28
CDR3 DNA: TGTGCCAGCAGTTTCCAGGGAATGGATCAGCCCCAGCATTTT
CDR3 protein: CASSFQGMDQPQHF

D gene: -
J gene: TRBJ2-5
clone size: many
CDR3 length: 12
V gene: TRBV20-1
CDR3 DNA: TGCAGTGCTAGAGATCGAAGGGAGACCCAGTACTTC
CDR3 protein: CSARDRRETQYF

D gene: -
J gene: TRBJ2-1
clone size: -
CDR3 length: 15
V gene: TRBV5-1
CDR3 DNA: TGCGCCAGCAGCTTGATCGGGGCCACCTACAATGAGCAGTTCTTC
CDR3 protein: CASSLIGATYNEQFF

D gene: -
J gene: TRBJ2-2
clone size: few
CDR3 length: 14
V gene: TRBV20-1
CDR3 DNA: TGCAGTGCTAGCGGGGACCCCGCGGCCGGGGAGCTGTTTTTT
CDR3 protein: CSASGDPAAGELFF

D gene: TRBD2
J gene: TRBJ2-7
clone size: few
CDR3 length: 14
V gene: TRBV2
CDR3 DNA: TGTGCCAGCTACGAGACTAGCGGGAGATTGAAGCAGTACTTC
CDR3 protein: CASYETSGRLKQYF

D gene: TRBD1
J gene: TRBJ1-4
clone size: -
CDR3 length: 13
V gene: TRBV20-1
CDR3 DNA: TGCAGTGCCGAGGGGGCGAATAATGAAAAACTGTTTTTT
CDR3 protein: CSAEGANNEKLFF

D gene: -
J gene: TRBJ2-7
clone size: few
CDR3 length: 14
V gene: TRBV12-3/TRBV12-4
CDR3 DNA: TGTGCCAGCAGTCGAGGGTCCCCCTCCTACGAGCAGTACTTC
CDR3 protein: CASSRGSPSYEQYF

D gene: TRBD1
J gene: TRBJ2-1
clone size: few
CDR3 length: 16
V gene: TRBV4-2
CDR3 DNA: TGTGCCAGCAGCCCCATCAGGGGGATCGGTGACAATGAGCAGTTCTTC
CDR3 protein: CASSPIRGIGDNEQFF

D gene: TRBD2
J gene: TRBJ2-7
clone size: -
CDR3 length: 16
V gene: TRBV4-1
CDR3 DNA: TGCGCCAGCAGCCAATTCGGGACTAGCGGGAGCTACGAGCAGTACTTC
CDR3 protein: CASSQFGTSGSYEQYF

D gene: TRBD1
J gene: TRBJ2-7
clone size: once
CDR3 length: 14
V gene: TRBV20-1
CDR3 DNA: TGCAGTGCTAGTAACAGGGGACCGTCCTACGAGCAGTACTTC
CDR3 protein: CSASNRGPSYEQYF

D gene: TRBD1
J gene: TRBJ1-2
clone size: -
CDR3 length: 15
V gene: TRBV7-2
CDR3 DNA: TGTGCCAGCAGCTTAAGGGGGCGCGGACAGGGGAGCTACACCTTC
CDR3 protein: CASSLRGRGQGSYTF

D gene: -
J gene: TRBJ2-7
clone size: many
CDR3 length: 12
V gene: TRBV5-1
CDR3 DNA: TGCGCCAGCAGCTTGGCAGGGGTATGGCAGTACTTC
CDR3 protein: CASSLAGVWQYF

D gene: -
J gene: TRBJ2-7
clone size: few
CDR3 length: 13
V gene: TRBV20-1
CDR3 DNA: TGCAGTGCTAGGACGTTAGGAACCTACGAGCAGTACTTC
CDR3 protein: CSARTLGTYEQYF

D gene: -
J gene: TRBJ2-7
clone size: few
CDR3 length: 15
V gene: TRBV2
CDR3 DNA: TGTGCCAGCAGTGGACCTGGGCGTTCGTTCTACGAGCAGTACTTC
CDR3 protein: CASSGPGRSFYEQYF

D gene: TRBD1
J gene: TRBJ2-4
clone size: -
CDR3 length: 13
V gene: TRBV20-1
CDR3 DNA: TGCAGTGCTAGGCACTTACAGGGGCGCATTCAGTACTTC
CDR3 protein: CSARHLQGRIQYF

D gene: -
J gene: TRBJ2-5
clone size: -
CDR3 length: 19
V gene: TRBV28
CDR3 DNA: TGTGCCAGCAGTTTATCACTTGTTGCGTGGGGAAGTCGGCAAGAGACCCAGTACTTC
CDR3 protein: CASSLSLVAWGSRQETQYF

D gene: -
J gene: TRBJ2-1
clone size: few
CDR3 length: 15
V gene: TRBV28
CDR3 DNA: TGTGCCAGCAGTTTACTGTCCCCTTCGGACAATGAGCAGTTCTTC
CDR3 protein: CASSLLSPSDNEQFF

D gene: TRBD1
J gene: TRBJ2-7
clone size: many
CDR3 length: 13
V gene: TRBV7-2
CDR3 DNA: TGTGCCAGCAGCTTGGACAGGTCGAGAGAGCAGTACTTC
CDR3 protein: CASSLDRSREQYF

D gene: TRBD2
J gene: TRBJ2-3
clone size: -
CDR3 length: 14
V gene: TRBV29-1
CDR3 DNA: TGCAGCGTTGGACTAGCGGGGGGGGGAGATACGCAGTATTTT
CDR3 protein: CSVGLAGGGDTQYF

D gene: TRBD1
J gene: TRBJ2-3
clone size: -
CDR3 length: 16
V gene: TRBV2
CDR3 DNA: TGTGCCAGCATCCCCCACGGGACAGAGAGCACAGATACGCAGTATTTT
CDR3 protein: CASIPHGTESTDTQYF

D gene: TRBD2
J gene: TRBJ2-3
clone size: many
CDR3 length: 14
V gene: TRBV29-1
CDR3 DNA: TGCAGCGTTGCGGCGGGAGGGCCCACAGATACGCAGTATTTT
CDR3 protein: CSVAAGGPTDTQYF

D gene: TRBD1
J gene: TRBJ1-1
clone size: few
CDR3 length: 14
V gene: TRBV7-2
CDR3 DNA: TGTGCCAGCAGGATCCGGGACAGGGACACTGAAGCTTTCTTT
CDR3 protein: CASRIRDRDTEAFF

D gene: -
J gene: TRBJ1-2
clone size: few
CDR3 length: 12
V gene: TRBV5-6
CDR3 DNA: TGTGCCAGCAGCTTCGACTTCGGTGGCTACACCTTC
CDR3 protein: CASSFDFGGYTF

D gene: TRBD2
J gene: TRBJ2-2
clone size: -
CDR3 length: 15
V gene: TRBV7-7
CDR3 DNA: TGTGCTAGCAGACCGGGACTAGAGAACACCGGGGAGCTGTTTTTT
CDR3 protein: CASRPGLENTGELFF

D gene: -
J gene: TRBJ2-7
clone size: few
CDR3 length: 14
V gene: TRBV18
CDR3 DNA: TGTGCCAGCTCACCGCCGGGGGGCTCGGACGAGCAGTACTTC
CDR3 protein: CASSPPGGSDEQYF

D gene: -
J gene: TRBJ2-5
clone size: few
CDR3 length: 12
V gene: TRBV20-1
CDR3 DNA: TGCAGTGCGAGCAGGGCGGGGGAGACCCAGTACTTC
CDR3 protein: CSASRAGETQYF

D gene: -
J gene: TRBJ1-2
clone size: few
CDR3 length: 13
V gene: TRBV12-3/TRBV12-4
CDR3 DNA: TGTGCCAGCACCAAAGTGTCAGACTATGGCTACACCTTC
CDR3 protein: CASTKVSDYGYTF

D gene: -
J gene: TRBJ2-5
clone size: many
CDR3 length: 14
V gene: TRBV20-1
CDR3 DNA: TGCAGTGCTAGGTGGCCTACCGCGACAGAGACCCAGTACTTC
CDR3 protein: CSARWPTATETQYF

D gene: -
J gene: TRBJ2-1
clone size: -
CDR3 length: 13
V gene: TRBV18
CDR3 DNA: TGTGCCAGCTCACGGTCCGATCGCAATGAGCAGTTCTTC
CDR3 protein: CASSRSDRNEQFF

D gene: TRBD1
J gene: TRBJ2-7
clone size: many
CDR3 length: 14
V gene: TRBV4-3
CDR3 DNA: TGCGCCAGCAGCCAGCAGCCCAGGGGGTACGAGCAGTACTTC
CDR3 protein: CASSQQPRGYEQYF

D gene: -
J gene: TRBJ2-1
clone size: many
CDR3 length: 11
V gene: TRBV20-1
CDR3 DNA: TGCAGTGCCTACAGGAGCAATGAGCAGTTCTTC
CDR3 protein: CSAYRSNEQFF

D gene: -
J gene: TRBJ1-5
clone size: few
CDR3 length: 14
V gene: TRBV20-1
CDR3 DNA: TGCAGTGCCTTCCCTCGGATCCTCAATCAGCCCCAGCATTTT
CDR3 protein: CSAFPRILNQPQHF

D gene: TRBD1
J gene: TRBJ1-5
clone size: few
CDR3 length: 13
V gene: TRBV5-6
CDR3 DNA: TGTGCCAGCAGCTCCGGACAGGGAATGCCCCAGCATTTT
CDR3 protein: CASSSGQGMPQHF

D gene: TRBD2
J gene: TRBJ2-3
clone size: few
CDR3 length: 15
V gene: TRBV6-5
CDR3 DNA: TGTGCCAGCAGTTATTTTAGCGGGGGGGCGAATACGCAGTATTTT
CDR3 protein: CASSYFSGGANTQYF

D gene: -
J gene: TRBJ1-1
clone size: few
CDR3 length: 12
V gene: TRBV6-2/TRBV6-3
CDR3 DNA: TGTGCCAGCAGTAGACATGGGAATGAAGCTTTCTTT
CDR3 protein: CASSRHGNEAFF

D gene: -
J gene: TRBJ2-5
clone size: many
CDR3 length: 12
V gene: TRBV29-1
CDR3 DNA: TGCAGCGTTTCAGGGCACGAAGAGACCCAGTACTTC
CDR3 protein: CSVSGHEETQYF

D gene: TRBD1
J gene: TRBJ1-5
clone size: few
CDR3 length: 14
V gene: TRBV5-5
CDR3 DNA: TGTGCCAGCAGCCCTGGACAGGCGTATCAGCCCCAGCATTTT
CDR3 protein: CASSPGQAYQPQHF

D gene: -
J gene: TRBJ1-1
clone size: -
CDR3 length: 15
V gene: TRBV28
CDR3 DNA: TGTGCCAGCAGTGGGCAATCGGAAGGGAACACTGAAGCTTTCTTT
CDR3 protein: CASSGQSEGNTEAFF

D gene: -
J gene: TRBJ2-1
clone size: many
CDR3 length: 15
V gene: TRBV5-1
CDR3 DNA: TGCGCCAGCAGCTTGGTGAGGGGGTTCGAGAATGAGCAGTTCTTC
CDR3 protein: CASSLVRGFENEQFF